Shown below are 28 T cell receptor beta chains from a single sample sequenced in a study of T cell responses to AZD1222 COVID-19 vaccine. TCRdb keeps only in-frame clones here, not all; method: immunoSEQ multiplex PCR. The top ten clones hold more than 2.5% of a sample with some 150,000 clones, roughly 90% of them seen once. This sample comprised peripheral blood, obtained on day 0 of AZD1222 vaccination. These receptors came from an adult in good health.

This chain links TRBV9 with TRBJ2-2, with a weak D call TRBD1 (5 bases). Trimming cost V 3 bases and J 1 base, with 13 bases left between them. CDR3 size: 16 residues. Germline V CDR1 and CDR2: SGDLS, YYNGEE. In DNA, the CDR3 is TGTGCCAGCAGCGCAGGACACGCACTGAACACCGGGGAGCTGTTTTTT. It encodes CASSAGHALNTGELFF.

The V and J genes are TRBV3-1 (or the pseudogene TRBV3-2) and TRBJ2-7, with TRBD1 as a possible D gene (5 bases). V was cut by 1 base and J by 4 bases, with 17 bases left in between. The CDR3 loop spans 16 amino acids. Germline loops: CDR1 LGHDT, CDR2 YNNKEL (reference sequence). The CDR3 DNA is TGTGCCAGCAGCCAAGTAAGGGCAGGGCTGAAATACGAGCAGTACTTC. As protein: CASSQVRAGLKYEQYF.

The chain uses TRBV5-4 and TRBJ2-7; possible D gene TRBD1, 6 bases. The germline gives CDR1 SGHNT, CDR2 YYREEE (reference sequence). The CDR3 consists of 15 residues. V lost 4 bases and J lost 6, with 20 bases in between. In nucleotides, the CDR3 is TGTGCCAGCAGCGACGGCTGGGGGCAGTTAATCGAGCAGTACTTC. Translating gives CASSDGWGQLIEQYF.

The chain has TRBV11-3 and TRBJ2-7; D is undetermined. This CDR3 contains 15 residues. Germline V gene lookup returns CDR1 SGHNT and CDR2 YENEEA. Trimming pared 0 bases from V and 4 bases from J, leaving 13 bases between. The CDR3 spells CASSLDPSGSYEQYF. The CDR3 DNA follows: TGTGCCAGCAGCTTAGACCCGAGTGGTTCGTACGAGCAGTACTTC.

This chain uses TRBV2 with TRBJ1-6; 8 positions agree with TRBD1. Germline V lookup: CDR1 SNHLY, CDR2 FYNNEI. This CDR3 has 16 residues. Trimming at V came to 6 bases and at J to 11 bases, leaving 15 bases not matched to a gene. The CDR3 sequence is CASSPPGGAPRTPLHF. The CDR3 bases are TGTGCCAGCAGCCCACCAGGGGGCGCCCCTCGAACACCCCTCCACTTT.

The gene calls are TRBV28 and TRBJ2-4, with no clear D. V gave up 4 bases and J gave up 0 bases, with 13 bases separating them. The V gene's germline CDR1 is MDHEN and CDR2 SYDVKM. The CDR3 loop spans 16 amino acids. CDR3: CASSSPPELAKNIQYF. The CDR3 DNA follows: TGTGCCAGCAGTTCGCCCCCGGAACTAGCCAAAAACATTCAGTACTTC.

This clone has just one count. V usage is TRBV5-4 and J usage is TRBJ1-2, with 10 nucleotides matching TRBD1. V was pared by 4 bases and J by 4 bases, with 10 bases of the junction left unmatched. The germline CDR1 and CDR2 sequences are SGHNT and YYREEE (reference sequence). The CDR3 is 16 amino acids. The CDR3: CASSKEGTGAVYGYTF. CDR3 bases: TGTGCCAGCAGCAAGGAGGGGACAGGGGCGGTCTATGGCTACACCTTC.

The chain uses TRBV6-2 or TRBV6-3 and TRBJ2-1; 7 nucleotides align to TRBD2. The trim removed 4 bases at V and 9 bases at J, leaving 9 bases unmatched. This CDR3 spans 14 amino acids. Per germline, CDR1 MNHEY and CDR2 SVGEGT. The CDR3 DNA reads TGTGCCAGCAGTTTTGCGGGGGATTTAAGTGAGCAGTTCTTC. It yields the protein CASSFAGDLSEQFF.

This clone appeared a single time. The chain joins TRBV14 to TRBJ1-1, with 8 bases identical to TRBD1. The V segment lost 4 bases and the J segment 3 bases; nucleotides outside the gene matches: 7. The germline CDR1 and CDR2 sequences are SGHDN and FVKESK. The CDR3 consists of 15 residues. The chain's CDR3 is CASSRLGQVYTEAFF. The CDR3 DNA reads as TGTGCCAGCAGCCGCCTGGGACAGGTTTACACTGAAGCTTTCTTT.

The rearrangement uses TRBV19 and TRBJ2-7; TRBD1 might be the D (6 bases). The CDR3 runs to 16 residues. CDR1 and CDR2 from the germline V gene are LNHDA and SQIVND (reference sequence). Trimming removed 5 bases at V and 0 bases at J, with 17 bases between. The CDR3 bases are TGTGCCAGTAGTTTCTCGGACAGCTATAGCTCCTACGAGCAGTACTTC. This sequence encodes CASSFSDSYSSYEQYF. Together with reference TRBV19 and TRBJ2-7, the CDR3 gives the full variable domain: DGGITQSPKYLFRKEGQNVTLSCEQNLNHDAMYWYRQDPGQGLRLIYYSQIVNDFQKGDIAEGYSVSREKKESFPLTVTSAQKNPTAFYLCASSFSDSYSSYEQYFGPGTRLTVT.

This chain links TRBV27 with TRBJ1-2, with 8 bases lining up with TRBD1. The V gene's germline CDR1 is MNHEY and CDR2 SMNVEV (reference sequence). This CDR3 spans 15 amino acids. The ends lost 5 bases at V and 2 bases at J; junction bases unmatched: 7. The CDR3 reads CASSRRGLANYGYTF. The CDR3 DNA reads TGTGCCAGCAGTCGCAGGGGGCTTGCCAACTATGGCTACACCTTC.

V usage is TRBV6-2 or TRBV6-3 and J usage is TRBJ1-1, with TRBD1 as a possible D gene (6 bases). Trimming pared 2 bases from V and 0 bases from J, leaving 13 bases between. CDR1 is MNHEY and CDR2 is SVGEGT in the germline V gene. The length of the CDR3 is 16 residues. The CDR3 region has the DNA TGTGCCAGCAGTTACGGGTCAGGGGCGGTGAACACTGAAGCTTTCTTT. It is translated as CASSYGSGAVNTEAFF.

The V call is TRBV13, the J call TRBJ2-1, with TRBD1 as a possible D gene (7 bases). CDR1 is PRHDT and CDR2 is FYEKMQ in the germline V gene (reference sequence). Trimming cost V 5 bases and J 2 bases, with 10 bases left between them. There are 14 residues in the CDR3. The CDR3 spells CASSAGTAYNEQFF. The CDR3 DNA reads TGTGCCAGCAGCGCGGGGACAGCCTACAATGAGCAGTTCTTC. Together with reference TRBV13 and TRBJ2-1, the CDR3 gives the full variable domain: AAGVIQSPRHLIKEKRETATLKCYPIPRHDTVYWYQQGPGQDPQFLISFYEKMQSDKGSIPDRFSAQQFSDYHSELNMSSLELGDSALYFCASSAGTAYNEQFFGPGTRLTVL.

The CDR3 region has the DNA TGTGCCAGCAGGATGCTTAGCTCCTATAATTCACCCCTCCACTTT. Translating gives CASRMLSSYNSPLHF. The chain couples TRBV28 to TRBJ1-6; D remains unclear. V dropped 6 bases and J dropped 0 bases, with 9 bases sitting between them. This CDR3 has 15 amino acids. Per the germline V gene, CDR1 is MDHEN and CDR2 is SYDVKM.

This sequence joins TRBV2 and TRBJ1-6, with TRBD1 identical over 9 bases. The CDR3 has 15 amino acids. The J segment lost 7 bases and the V segment lost 6 bases, leaving 7 bases of the junction unmatched. Germline values: CDR1 SNHLY, CDR2 FYNNEI. CDR3 loop: CASSAQGARNSPLHF. CDR3 bases: TGTGCCAGCAGCGCACAGGGGGCAAGGAATTCACCCCTCCACTTT. The variable domain in full, with the rest retrieved from reference TRBV2 and TRBJ1-6, is EPEVTQTPSHQVTQMGQEVILRCVPISNHLYFYWYRQILGQKVEFLVSFYNNEISEKSEIFDDQFSVERPDGSNFTLKIRSTKLEDSAMYFCASSAQGARNSPLHFGNGTRLTVT.

The chain couples TRBV2 to TRBJ2-2; 9 bases are a match to TRBD2. The CDR3 has 18 amino acids. The junction had 10 bases not matched to a gene; V was cut back by 2 bases and J by 3 bases. In germline, CDR1 is SNHLY, CDR2 FYNNEI. The chain's CDR3 is CASSELAGVFGHTGELFF. The DNA for the CDR3 is TGTGCCAGCAGTGAATTAGCGGGAGTATTTGGCCACACCGGGGAGCTGTTTTTT.

The chain couples TRBV4-2 to TRBJ1-3, with a possible D match to TRBD1 (5 bases). Germline V gives CDR1 LGHNA, CDR2 YNFKEQ. CDR3 size: 16 residues. Between the trimmed V and J ends, which lost 3 bases and 4 bases, there was a span of 16 bases. The CDR3 region is CASSQARGRNGNTIYF. The CDR3 bases are TGTGCCAGCAGCCAGGCGAGGGGAAGGAACGGAAACACCATATATTTT.

The chain couples TRBV6-5 to TRBJ1-2, with D perhaps TRBD1 (6 bases). Germline CDR1 reads MNHEY; CDR2 reads SVGAGI. Trimming pared 4 bases from V and 8 bases from J, leaving 20 bases between. The CDR3 totals 15 residues. The CDR3 bases are TGTGCCAGCAGTTTAAATCGGGCCGGGGGCGAAGGCTACACCTTC. Translating it yields CASSLNRAGGEGYTF.

This clone has at least ten counts. The rearrangement links TRBV10-3 to TRBJ2-7, with 11 bases lining up with TRBD1. This CDR3 is built from 14 residues. V was pared by 8 bases and J by 4 bases, with 7 bases of the junction left unmatched. CDR1 is ENHRY, CDR2 SYGVKD, per germline. The chain's CDR3 is CAIRGDRGEYEQYF. The CDR3 nucleotides are TGTGCCATCCGAGGGGACAGGGGGGAATACGAGCAGTACTTC.

V and J are TRBV2 and TRBJ2-1; D might be TRBD2 (5 bases). V lost 5 bases to trimming and J lost 7 bases, with 21 bases between them. CDR1 is SNHLY and CDR2 is FYNNEI in the germline V gene. The CDR3 is 16 amino acids. CDR3 in amino acids: CASSTRSAKQSNEQFF. The CDR3 bases are TGTGCCAGCAGTACTAGGTCTGCGAAGCAGTCGAATGAGCAGTTCTTC.

The gene calls are TRBV4-2 and TRBJ1-5; D is unresolved. Germline loops: CDR1 LGHNA, CDR2 YNFKEQ. The CDR3 consists of 17 residues. The ends were cut back, 0 bases at V and 6 bases at J, with 18 bases in the middle. CDR3 sequence: CASSQDRSVLGFQPQHF. The CDR3 DNA sequence: TGTGCCAGCAGCCAAGATAGGTCAGTGCTGGGTTTTCAGCCCCAGCATTTT.

Only a few counts were recorded for this clone. The rearrangement links TRBV5-1 to TRBJ2-2, with 13 bases aligning to TRBD2. CDR1 is SGHRS and CDR2 is YFSETQ in the germline V gene. J was trimmed by 5 bases and V by 4 bases; bases with no gene match: 8. The length of the CDR3 is 17 residues. CDR3 amino acids: CASSPGGLAGITGELFF. CDR3 DNA sequence: TGCGCCAGCAGCCCTGGGGGACTAGCGGGAATAACCGGGGAGCTGTTTTTT. Looking up the rest from reference TRBV5-1 and TRBJ2-2 gives the full variable domain: KAGVTQTPRYLIKTRGQQVTLSCSPISGHRSVSWYQQTPGQGLQFLFEYFSETQRNKGNFPGRFSGRQFSNSRSEMNVSTLELGDSALYLCASSPGGLAGITGELFFGEGSRLTVL.

This clone was detected once. The chain's CDR3 is CASSLPLPRGPSTGELFF. The CDR3 DNA is TGTGCCAGCAGCTTACCCCTTCCGCGGGGGCCCTCAACCGGGGAGCTGTTTTTT. This sequence joins TRBV4-2 and TRBJ2-2; D possibly corresponds to TRBD2 (7 bases). The CDR3 runs to 18 residues. V lost 5 bases, J lost 5 bases, and 24 bases lay in between. The germline gives CDR1 LGHNA, CDR2 YNFKEQ.

This sequence joins TRBV14 and TRBJ2-7; 7 bases line up with TRBD2. This CDR3 spans 15 amino acids. Trimming took 4 bases from V and 0 from J; bases not matched to a gene: 6. Germline V gives CDR1 SGHDN, CDR2 FVKESK. The CDR3 DNA sequence: TGTGCCAGCAGCCCCTTAGCGGGCCTCTCCTACGAGCAGTACTTC. It codes for CASSPLAGLSYEQYF.

This CDR3 reads CASSNVRLLGTFF. The CDR3 DNA reads TGTGCCAGCAGTAACGTCCGGCTTCTGGGGACTTTCTTT. This rearrangement joins TRBV6-6 to TRBJ1-1; D not certain. Deletions cut 5 bases from V and 12 bases from J, with 19 bases between. The CDR3 contains 13 residues. Germline V gene sequence: CDR1 MNHNY, CDR2 SVGAGI (reference sequence).

The rearrangement joins TRBV6-5 to TRBJ2-7; perhaps TRBD1 as D (6 bases). The CDR3 covers 14 residues. V was trimmed by 5 bases and J by 3 bases, leaving 14 bases between them. Germline lookup yields CDR1 MNHEY and CDR2 SVGAGI. The CDR3 DNA reads TGTGCCAGCAGTCTTTGGACAGCCAACTACGAGCAGTACTTC. Translated, it gives CASSLWTANYEQYF.

The chain uses TRBV7-2 and TRBJ2-1, with D perhaps TRBD2 (5 bases). Germline loops: CDR1 SGHTA, CDR2 FQGNSA. This CDR3 contains 15 residues. Trimming pared 5 bases from V and 9 bases from J, leaving 20 bases between. CDR3 in DNA: TGTGCCAGCAGCCTGAGGGATTGGGGATCGGTTGAGCAGTTCTTC. This codes for CASSLRDWGSVEQFF.

This clone was detected a few times. The V gene is TRBV5-1, the J gene TRBJ2-1, with D maybe TRBD2 (6 bases). Trimming took off 2 bases at V and 5 bases at J, with 29 bases between the two ends. Germline CDR1 is SGHRS and CDR2 is YFSETQ. This CDR3 region has 20 residues. CDR3 bases: TGCGCCAGCAGCTTCTACCTGACCCCTCCGCCGGGCGGGACTGACAATGAGCAGTTCTTC. This gives the protein CASSFYLTPPPGGTDNEQFF.